This TCR beta chain is drawn from a study of shared clonotypes between healthy human individuals. Regarding the study as a whole: Researchers sampled only blood; tissue repertoires likely differ.

Regarding this clone: Its specificity is not known. Other DNA sequences of this sample code for an identical CDR3.

Profiling relied on immunoSEQ multiplex PCR, and the TCRdb table lists in-frame clones only, not all of them. The table has 450,000 to 500,000 clones, 78% seen once. Germline CDR1 is LNHDA and CDR2 is SQIVND (reference sequence). Trimming removed 1 base at V and 6 bases at J, with 4 bases between. This CDR3 is 11 amino acids long. This sequence originates from a woman aged 40 to 50 in good health. Some clones in this sample may be carry-over from other donors' samples. The sequencing input was PBMCs. The genes are TRBV19 and TRBJ2-7; D uncertain. The CDR3 region has the DNA TGTGCCAGTAGTATAGGGGGCGAGCAGTACTTC. Translating gives CASSIGGEQYF.